The 28 T cell receptor beta chains below come from one sample, sequenced in a study of T cell responses to AZD1222 COVID-19 vaccine (dated by TCRdb to the early 2020s). Interpreted using the paper, the time point label stands for: baseline before first vaccination. Library construction relied on the immunoSEQ multiplex PCR assay. This immuneACCESS table, as held by TCRdb, lists in-frame sequences with V and J called but not all clones. Of the missing ones, under half trace to an unresolved V gene in checked studies; the others have no known cause. This sample has approximately 110,000 clones in its table, and 82% of those were observed once. About 5% of the sample lies in the top ten. The source was peripheral blood, collected on day 0 of AZD1222 vaccination. These receptors came from an adult in good health.

This clone was picked up a small number of times. The chain combines TRBV25-1 with TRBJ1-3; 7 bases are a match to TRBD1. CDR1 and CDR2 (germline): MGHDK, SYGVNS. Trimming cost V 6 bases and J 4 bases; bases outside gene matches: 6. This CDR3 is 14 amino acids long. This CDR3 is CASRRSTGGNTIYF. In DNA, the CDR3 is TGTGCCAGCAGGAGATCGACAGGGGGAAACACCATATATTTT.

This sequence joins TRBV5-8 and TRBJ1-1; no clear D. In germline, CDR1 is SGHTS, CDR2 YDEGEE. The CDR3 length is 14 residues. V shed 5 bases and J shed 0 bases, with 11 bases lying between them. The CDR3, as DNA: TGTGCCAGCAGGTGGGTACAGCTGAACACTGAAGCTTTCTTT. Amino acids: CASRWVQLNTEAFF. Full variable domain (missing parts from reference TRBV5-8 and TRBJ1-1): EAGVTQSPTHLIKTRGQQATLRCSPISGHTSVYWYQQALGLGLQFLLWYDEGEERNRGNFPPRFSGRQFPNYSSELNVNALELEDSALYLCASRWVQLNTEAFFGQGTRLTVV.

This chain connects TRBV5-1 to TRBJ1-4; TRBD1 aligns across 7 bases. Unmatched junction bases numbered 3, after V lost 3 bases and J lost 7 bases. Germline assignment: CDR1 SGHRS and CDR2 YFSETQ. The CDR3 has 13 amino acids. The CDR3 is CASSWGTAEKLFF. In nucleotides, the CDR3 is TGCGCCAGCAGCTGGGGGACAGCTGAAAAACTGTTTTTT. Full variable domain (remainder filled in from reference TRBV5-1 and TRBJ1-4): KAGVTQTPRYLIKTRGQQVTLSCSPISGHRSVSWYQQTPGQGLQFLFEYFSETQRNKGNFPGRFSGRQFSNSRSEMNVSTLELGDSALYLCASSWGTAEKLFFGSGTQLSVL.

The rearrangement joins TRBV6-2 or TRBV6-3 to TRBJ2-1; 8 bases are shared with TRBD1. J lost 5 bases, V lost 4 bases, and 4 bases had no gene match. Germline assignment: CDR1 MNHEY and CDR2 SVGEGT. This CDR3 is 14 amino acids long. The CDR3 spells CASSSRQGNNEQFF. DNA of the CDR3: TGTGCCAGCAGTTCCCGACAGGGGAACAATGAGCAGTTCTTC.

In its sample, this clone was seen a few times. This chain connects TRBV6-5 to TRBJ1-2; weak D call: TRBD1 (6 bases). CDR1 and CDR2 from the germline V gene are MNHEY and SVGAGI. The V and J ends lost 5 bases and 2 bases respectively, with 9 bases between them. The CDR3 extends over 13 amino acids. CDR3 in amino acids: CASSHTGNYGYTF. Here the CDR3 DNA reads TGTGCCAGCAGTCACACAGGGAACTATGGCTACACCTTC.

The chain employs TRBV2 and TRBJ1-5, with D perhaps matching TRBD1 (5 bases). The length of the CDR3 is 15 residues. Per germline, CDR1 SNHLY and CDR2 FYNNEI. V dropped 2 bases and J dropped 2 bases, with 10 bases sitting between them. The CDR3 loop is CASSEIQGGNQPQHF. For the CDR3, the DNA is TGTGCCAGCAGTGAAATTCAGGGTGGCAATCAGCCCCAGCATTTT.

This clone was detected only a few times. V is TRBV10-2 and J is TRBJ2-1; D remains ambiguous. Trimming stripped 0 bases from V and 5 bases from J, with 8 bases between. The CDR3 is 14 amino acids. Germline-derived CDR1 and CDR2 are WSHSY and SAAADI. The CDR3 nucleotides are TGCGCCAGCAGTGAGTCTCCCCGAGACAATGAGCAGTTCTTC. It specifies CASSESPRDNEQFF.

The V call is TRBV11-2, the J call TRBJ1-1, with 8 positions matching TRBD1. Germline V gives CDR1 SGHAT, CDR2 FQNNGV. This CDR3 is built from 17 residues. V was clipped by 0 bases and J by 3 bases; unmatched bases: 9. In DNA form, the CDR3 reads TGTGCCAGCAGCTTAGATCCCAGGGGGCGAGTGGACACTGAAGCTTTCTTT. This gives the protein CASSLDPRGRVDTEAFF. Supplemented by reference TRBV11-2 and TRBJ1-1, the full variable domain reads EAGVAQSPRYKIIEKRQSVAFWCNPISGHATLYWYQQILGQGPKLLIQFQNNGVVDDSQLPKDRFSAERLKGVDSTLKIQPAKLEDSAVYLCASSLDPRGRVDTEAFFGQGTRLTVV.

The genes are TRBV7-2 and TRBJ1-1; the D gene is possibly TRBD1 (6 bases). Germline V gene lookup returns CDR1 SGHTA and CDR2 FQGNSA. This CDR3 is 15 amino acids long. V lost 5 bases, J lost 0 bases, and 13 bases lay in between. CDR3 nucleotides: TGTGCCAGCAGCGGACTGGGGACAATGAACACTGAAGCTTTCTTT. It is translated as CASSGLGTMNTEAFF.

The chain employs TRBV7-9 and TRBJ2-3; D not certain. V shed 1 base and J shed 5 bases, with 13 bases lying between them. Looked up from germline, CDR1 is SEHNR and CDR2 is FQNEAQ (reference sequence). CDR3 length: 15 residues. Here the CDR3 DNA reads TGTGCCAGCAGCTTAGACTCCGGTGGGATAGATACGCAGTATTTT. This translates into CASSLDSGGIDTQYF.

The chain joins TRBV2 to TRBJ2-6; D is ambiguous. There are 13 residues in the CDR3. Trimming took off 10 bases at V and 0 bases at J, with 7 bases between the two ends. Germline V gene sequence: CDR1 SNHLY, CDR2 FYNNEI. In DNA form, the CDR3 reads TGTGCCACACATAGCTCTGGGGCCAACGTCCTGACTTTC. Translating gives CATHSSGANVLTF.

The chain recombines TRBV19 with TRBJ1-1; weak D call: TRBD1 (5 bases). Trimming shortened V by 6 bases and J by 4 bases, and 18 bases separated the two germline ends. The CDR3 loop spans 15 amino acids. Germline CDR1 and CDR2: LNHDA and SQIVND (reference sequence). DNA of the CDR3: TGTGCCAGTAGAGTGGGGCAGGGAAGGGCCACTGAAGCTTTCTTT. This translates into CASRVGQGRATEAFF.

The sample holds a few counts of this clone. The chain recombines TRBV5-8 with TRBJ2-3; D is undetermined. This CDR3 contains 15 residues. V lost 2 bases and J 2 bases, leaving 12 bases between the germline ends. CDR1 is SGHTS, CDR2 YDEGEE, per germline. CDR3 sequence reads: CASSLTLAVTDTQYF. The CDR3 nucleotides are TGTGCCAGCAGCTTAACTCTCGCCGTCACAGATACGCAGTATTTT.

The table lists this clone with a few counts. V gene TRBV28 combines with J gene TRBJ1-2, with TRBD1 matching 7 bases. From germline, CDR1 is MDHEN and CDR2 SYDVKM. The V segment lost 5 bases and the J segment 4 bases; nucleotides outside the gene matches: 22. The CDR3 contains 19 residues. The CDR3 region has the DNA TGTGCCAGCAGTGGACAGACAGGGAGGGGCGCCTGGGTGGGCTATGGCTACACCTTC. Residues: CASSGQTGRGAWVGYGYTF.

With regard to this clone: One end of the junction is discordant with germline, which a read error may explain. V gene TRBV19 combines with J gene TRBJ2-1, with D possibly TRBD2 on 6 matching bases. From germline, CDR1 is LNHDA and CDR2 SQIVND (reference sequence). The CDR3 is 13 residues long. CDR3 loop: CASSMEGQQRLIF. DNA of the CDR3: TGTGCCAGTAGTATGGAGGGGCAGCAGCGGCTGATCTTC.

V usage is TRBV6-7 and J usage is TRBJ2-7, with 8 bases that match TRBD2. TRBV6-7 is recorded as an ORF, its role being uncertain. The J segment lost 2 bases and the V segment lost 7 bases, leaving 16 bases of the junction unmatched. The CDR3 is 17 amino acids. CDR3 DNA: TGTGCCAGCACAGTTACCGTAGCGGGGCCAAGACCCTACGAGCAGTACTTC. It is translated as CASTVTVAGPRPYEQYF.

The chain has TRBV7-9 and TRBJ2-1; no definite D call. Germline lookup yields CDR1 SEHNR and CDR2 FQNEAQ (reference sequence). This CDR3 is 12 amino acids long. V shed 2 bases and J shed 4 bases, with 3 bases lying between them. Here the CDR3 DNA reads TGTGCCAGCAGCTTATTGTACAATGAGCAGTTCTTC. Translation gives CASSLLYNEQFF.

This clone has a handful of counts. This chain links TRBV30 with TRBJ1-1; D uncertain. Trimming removed 3 bases at V and 5 bases at J, with 10 bases between. Germline CDR1 reads GTSNPN; CDR2 reads SVGIG (reference sequence). This CDR3 contains 12 residues. The chain's CDR3 is CAWRRSRTEAFF. CDR3 nucleotides: TGTGCCTGGAGGCGGTCGAGAACTGAAGCTTTCTTT.

This clone has a single count. J is TRBJ2-5 and V is TRBV7-9, with D possibly being TRBD2 (7 bases). Germline V CDR1 and CDR2: SEHNR, FQNEAQ (reference sequence). The CDR3 contains 15 residues. The ends were cut back, 4 bases at V and 4 bases at J, with 16 bases in the middle. DNA of the CDR3: TGTGCCAGCAGCTCCCTGGGGGGGGCCCGAGAGACCCAGTACTTC. Its translation is CASSSLGGARETQYF.

The chain combines TRBV19 with TRBJ1-3; D ambiguous. CDR3 length equals 20 residues. The germline gives CDR1 LNHDA, CDR2 SQIVND (reference sequence). Between the trimmed V and J ends, which lost 3 bases and 0 bases, there was a span of 24 bases. The CDR3: CASSMAPTRSRHSSGNTIYF. DNA for the CDR3: TGTGCCAGTAGTATGGCCCCCACTAGATCCCGACACAGCTCTGGAAACACCATATATTTT.

The chain recombines TRBV5-1 with TRBJ2-7; possible D gene TRBD1, 6 bases. The CDR3 loop spans 15 amino acids. Germline assignment: CDR1 SGHRS and CDR2 YFSETQ. The germline V and J ends were trimmed by 4 bases and 5 bases, with 19 bases remaining between them. Here the CDR3 reads CASSQEGRDIDEQYF. DNA of the CDR3: TGCGCCAGCAGCCAAGAAGGCAGGGACATCGACGAGCAGTACTTC. Complete variable domain (other parts from reference TRBV5-1 and TRBJ2-7): KAGVTQTPRYLIKTRGQQVTLSCSPISGHRSVSWYQQTPGQGLQFLFEYFSETQRNKGNFPGRFSGRQFSNSRSEMNVSTLELGDSALYLCASSQEGRDIDEQYFGPGTRLTVT.

The V and J genes are TRBV4-1 and TRBJ1-5; TRBD1 matches 7 bases. Trimming at V came to 4 bases and at J to 3 bases, leaving 3 bases not matched to a gene. This CDR3 has 14 residues. The germline CDR1 and CDR2 sequences are MGHRA and YSYEKL. This chain's CDR3 is CASSRTGANQPQHF. The CDR3 DNA is TGCGCCAGCAGCCGCACAGGGGCCAATCAGCCCCAGCATTTT.

The genes are TRBV11-2 and TRBJ2-7, with 8 bases identical to TRBD1. CDR3 length: 15 residues. V lost 5 bases and J lost 0; bases outside the gene matches: 6. CDR1 is SGHAT and CDR2 is FQNNGV in the germline V gene. As DNA, the CDR3 is TGTGCCAGCAGCCCCAGGACAGGGACCTCCTACGAGCAGTACTTC. It codes for CASSPRTGTSYEQYF.

This chain uses TRBV29-1 with TRBJ2-1; 8 nucleotides align to TRBD1. Germline-derived CDR1 and CDR2 are SQVTM and ANQGSEA. CDR3 length: 13 amino acids. V lost 6 bases, J lost 14 bases, and 15 bases stayed unmatched. This CDR3 reads CSVDPLPGTGEFF. CDR3 nucleotides: TGCAGCGTCGACCCCCTTCCCGGGACAGGCGAGTTCTTC.

The rearrangement links TRBV5-1 to TRBJ2-3, with 9 bases lining up with TRBD2. The CDR3 runs 15 residues. Germline V gene data show CDR1 as SGHRS and CDR2 as YFSETQ. V lost 3 bases and J lost 4; bases outside the gene matches: 6. DNA of the CDR3: TGCGCCAGCAGCTCGGAGGTAGCGGGGGCAGATACGCAGTATTTT. As protein: CASSSEVAGADTQYF.

The chain carries TRBV5-1 and TRBJ2-7, with 8 bases lining up with TRBD2. The CDR3 sequence is 15 residues long. From germline, CDR1 is SGHRS and CDR2 YFSETQ. The junction had 4 bases not matched to a gene; V was cut back by 2 bases and J by 0 bases. CDR3 sequence: CASSFRAGASYEQYF. The CDR3, as DNA: TGCGCCAGCAGCTTTCGAGCGGGGGCCTCCTACGAGCAGTACTTC.

This chain connects TRBV7-9 to TRBJ1-1; maybe TRBD1 (5 bases). CDR1 SEHNR and CDR2 FQNEAQ come from the germline V gene (reference sequence). Trimming stripped 3 bases from V and 10 bases from J, with 12 bases between. The CDR3 spans 12 residues. This CDR3 is CASSFNQGAAFF. CDR3 sequence (DNA): TGTGCCAGCAGCTTCAATCAGGGCGCAGCTTTCTTT.

The chain links TRBV13 to TRBJ2-3; weak D call: TRBD1 (6 bases). Germline V lookup: CDR1 PRHDT, CDR2 FYEKMQ (reference sequence). The CDR3 contains 15 residues. V was trimmed by 0 bases and J by 2 bases, leaving 9 bases between them. Here the CDR3 DNA reads TGTGCCAGCAGCTTAGGCCTGGGGGCCACAGATACGCAGTATTTT. It yields the protein CASSLGLGATDTQYF.